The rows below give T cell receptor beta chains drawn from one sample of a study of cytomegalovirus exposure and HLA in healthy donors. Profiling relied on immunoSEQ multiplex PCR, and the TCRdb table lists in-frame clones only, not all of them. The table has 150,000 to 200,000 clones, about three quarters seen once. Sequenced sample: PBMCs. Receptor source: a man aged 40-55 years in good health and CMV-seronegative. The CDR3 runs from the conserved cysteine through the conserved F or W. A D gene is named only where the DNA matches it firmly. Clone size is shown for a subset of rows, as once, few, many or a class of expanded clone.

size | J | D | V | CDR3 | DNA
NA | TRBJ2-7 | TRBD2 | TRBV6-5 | CASSSPRREGSYEQYF | TGTGCCAGCAGTTCCCCCCGACGGGAGGGGTCCTACGAGCAGTACTTC
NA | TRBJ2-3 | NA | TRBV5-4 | CASSPRAGLESDTQYF | TGTGCCAGCAGCCCCCGCGCGGGACTTGAGTCAGATACGCAGTATTTT
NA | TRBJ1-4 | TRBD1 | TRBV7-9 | CASSYWTGTEKLFF | TGTGCCAGCAGCTATTGGACAGGGACTGAAAAACTGTTTTTT
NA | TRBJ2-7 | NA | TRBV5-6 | CASSLGLSLYEQYF | TGTGCCAGCAGCTTGGGACTCAGTCTCTACGAGCAGTACTTC
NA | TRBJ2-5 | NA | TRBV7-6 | CASSFGPAGETQYF | TGTGCCAGCAGTTTCGGGCCCGCGGGAGAGACCCAGTACTTC
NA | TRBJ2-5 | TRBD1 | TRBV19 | CASSIGRPGGPQETQYF | TGTGCCAGTAGTATAGGGAGGCCAGGGGGTCCCCAAGAGACCCAGTACTTC
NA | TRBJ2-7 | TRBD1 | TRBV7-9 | CASSPGQGRVQYF | TGTGCCAGCAGCCCGGGACAGGGGAGAGTGCAGTACTTC
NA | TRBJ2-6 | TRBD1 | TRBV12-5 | CASGLKTGTDYGANVLTF | TGTGCTAGTGGTTTAAAAACCGGGACAGATTATGGGGCCAACGTCCTGACTTTC
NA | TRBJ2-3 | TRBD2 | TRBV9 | CASSVGTSGVKTDTQYF | TGTGCCAGCAGCGTCGGGACTAGCGGGGTTAAGACAGATACGCAGTATTTT
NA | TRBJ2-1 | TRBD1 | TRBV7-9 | CASSSGQGGDEQFF | TGTGCCAGCAGCTCGGGACAGGGTGGAGATGAGCAGTTCTTC
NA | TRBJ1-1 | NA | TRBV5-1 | CASTGNTEAFF | TGCGCCAGCACGGGGAACACTGAAGCTTTCTTT
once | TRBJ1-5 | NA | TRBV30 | CAWRGAASQPQHF | TGTGCCTGGAGAGGGGCGGCCAGTCAGCCCCAGCATTTT
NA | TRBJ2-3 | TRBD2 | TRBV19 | CASRYTSGSQGTDTQYF | TGTGCCAGTAGGTATACTAGCGGGAGCCAAGGCACAGATACGCAGTATTTT